The rows below give T cell receptor beta chains drawn from one sample of a study of cytomegalovirus exposure and HLA in healthy donors. Data came from immunoSEQ multiplex PCR; TCRdb stores just in-frame clones and leaves some out. This table has more than 65,000 clones, around 79% appearing once. The sequencing sample was made of PBMCs. Receptors originate from a woman aged 40 to 50 in good health and CMV-seropositive. CDR3s include the opening cysteine and the closing phenylalanine or tryptophan. A D gene is named only where the DNA matches it firmly. Expanded clones are given a class, and other clones once, few, many or no size at all.

>TRBV5-1|TRBJ2-7|-|TRBD2
TGCGCCAGCAGCTTGGGAGGGAGGGGATTTACCGAGCAGTACTTC
CASSLGGRGFTEQYF
>TRBV10-2|TRBJ2-1|few|TRBD2
TGCGCCAGCTGCCCTAGCGGGAGGGGAAGTGAGCAGTTCTTC
CASCPSGRGSEQFF
>TRBV9|TRBJ2-7|-|TRBD1
TGTGCCAGCAGCGCCGGACAGGTTCGAAGCTACGAGCAGTACTTC
CASSAGQVRSYEQYF
>TRBV29-1|TRBJ1-1|few|-
TGCAGCGTTGTAGTAAGCACTGAAGCTTTCTTT
CSVVVSTEAFF
>TRBV4-1|TRBJ1-5|-|-
TGCGCCAGCAGCCAAGATCTGACATACAGCAATCAGCCCCAGCATTTT
CASSQDLTYSNQPQHF
>TRBV6-5|TRBJ2-3|few|-
TGTGCCAGCAGTTACACGGGTACGCAGTATTTT
CASSYTGTQYF
>TRBV4-1|TRBJ1-2|-|TRBD1
TGCGCCAGCAGCCAAGAGGGACAGGGGGGCTACTATGGCTACACCTTC
CASSQEGQGGYYGYTF
>TRBV6-6|TRBJ2-6|few|-
TGTGCCAGCAGTTACGAGGGGGTCGGGGCCAACGTCCTGACTTTC
CASSYEGVGANVLTF
>TRBV7-3|TRBJ1-2|few|TRBD1
TGTGCCAGTTTGGGATCCGGACAGGGATCGAGTGGCTACACCTTC
CASLGSGQGSSGYTF
>TRBV30|TRBJ1-6|-|-
TGTGCCTGGAGTAGAAGGGGCGTTTGGTCCTATAATTCACCCCTCCACTTT
CAWSRRGVWSYNSPLHF
>TRBV6-1|TRBJ1-3|once|-
TGTGCCAGCAGTGACCCAACCAGGGACTCTGGAAACACCATATATTTT
CASSDPTRDSGNTIYF
>TRBV6-6|TRBJ1-1|-|-
TGTGCCAGCAGCCTTACTATGAACACTGAAGCTTTCTTT
CASSLTMNTEAFF
>TRBV27|TRBJ1-2|-|TRBD1
TGTGCCAGCAGCCCTGACAGGGGAGGCTACACCTTC
CASSPDRGGYTF
>TRBV5-6|TRBJ2-2|-|TRBD2
TGTGCCAGCAGCGGGAGGACTAGGGACACCGGGGAGCTGTTTTTT
CASSGRTRDTGELFF
>TRBV30|TRBJ2-7|-|-
TGTGCCTGGAAGTTTGGGCCGGGAGCGTACGAGCAGTACTTC
CAWKFGPGAYEQYF
>TRBV5-4|TRBJ2-7|few|-
TGTGCCAGCAGCTTGGCGGGAGAAATTTACGAGCAGTACTTC
CASSLAGEIYEQYF
>TRBV5-4|TRBJ2-2|-|-
TGTGCCAGCAGCGTCAGGTCGCGTGACACCGGGGAGCTGTTTTTT
CASSVRSRDTGELFF
>TRBV10-3|TRBJ2-3|-|TRBD2
TGTGCCATCAGGCCTGCTGCCGGGGGGGCCGTAACAGATACGCAGTATTTT
CAIRPAAGGAVTDTQYF
>TRBV15|TRBJ2-2|-|TRBD2
TGTGCCACCAGCAGAGCGCGGGGGATCGCCGGGGAGCTGTTTTTT
CATSRARGIAGELFF
>TRBV5-4|TRBJ2-3|-|TRBD2
TGTGCCAGCAGCTTCCGTGTGAGGGAGGGGACAGATACGCAGTATTTT
CASSFRVREGTDTQYF
>TRBV28|TRBJ2-7|once|TRBD1
TGTGCCAGCTACCCCAGGGGGACAGGCACCTACGAGCAGTACTTC
CASYPRGTGTYEQYF
>TRBV9|TRBJ1-3|-|-
TGTGCCAGCAGCGTATCCTTGGGTCAGGGGTTAGGAAACACCATATATTTT
CASSVSLGQGLGNTIYF
>TRBV19|TRBJ1-1|-|TRBD1
TGTGCCAGTAGTTGGGACAGGACGAACACTGAAGCTTTCTTT
CASSWDRTNTEAFF
>TRBV19|TRBJ1-2|few|TRBD1
TGTGCCAGTAGTATAGGAGGACAGGGGAGGGATGGCTACACCTTC
CASSIGGQGRDGYTF
>TRBV28|TRBJ2-7|-|TRBD2
TGTGCCAGTGTCGTCGGGGGGGGCCCCGGCATCGAGCAGTACTTC
CASVVGGGPGIEQYF
>TRBV5-1|TRBJ2-7|-|-
TGCGCCAGCAGCTTCCAGATGAACGGGGGTGCTGACTCCTACGAGCAGTACTTC
CASSFQMNGGADSYEQYF
>TRBV7-2|TRBJ1-2|few|-
TGTGCCAGCAGCTTTATCCCGCGCGATGGCTACACCTTC
CASSFIPRDGYTF
>TRBV25-1|TRBJ2-1|-|-
TGTGCCAGTGCGGGGTGGGCGGACTCCTACAATGAGCAGTTCTTC
CASAGWADSYNEQFF